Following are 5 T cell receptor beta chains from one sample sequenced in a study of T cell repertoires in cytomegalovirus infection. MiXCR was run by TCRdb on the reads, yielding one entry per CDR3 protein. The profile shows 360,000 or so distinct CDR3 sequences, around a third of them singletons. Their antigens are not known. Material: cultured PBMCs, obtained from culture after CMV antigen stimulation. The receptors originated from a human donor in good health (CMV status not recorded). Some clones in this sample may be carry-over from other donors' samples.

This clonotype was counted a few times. CDR3 loop: CASSARTSYEQYV. In DNA, the CDR3 is TGTGCCAGCAGCGCCCGGACTAGCTACGAGCAGTACGTC. The rearrangement links TRBV6-1 to TRBJ2-7, with 7 bases matching TRBD2. The CDR3 extends over 13 amino acids. J gave up 3 bases and V 6 bases, and 5 bases lay outside the gene matches. Germline CDR1 and CDR2: MNHNS and SASEGT.

The CDR3 loop reads CASSLYHGMNTEAFF. In DNA form, the CDR3 reads TGTGCCAGCAGCTTATATCACGGTATGAACACTGAAGCTTTCTTT. The V and J genes are TRBV7-8 and TRBJ1-1; D unresolved. This CDR3 has 15 amino acids. V was pared by 2 bases and J by 0 bases, with 10 bases between. From germline, CDR1 is SGHVS and CDR2 FQNEAQ.

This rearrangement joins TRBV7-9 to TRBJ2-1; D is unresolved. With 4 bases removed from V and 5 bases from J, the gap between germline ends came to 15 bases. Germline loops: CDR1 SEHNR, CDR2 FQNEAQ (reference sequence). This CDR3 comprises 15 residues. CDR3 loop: CASSSSSGIDNEQFF. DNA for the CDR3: TGTGCCAGCAGCTCGTCAAGTGGGATCGACAATGAGCAGTTCTTC. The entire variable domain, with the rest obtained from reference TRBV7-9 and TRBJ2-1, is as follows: DTGVSQNPRHKITKRGQNVTFRCDPISEHNRLYWYRQTLGQGPEFLTYFQNEAQLEKSRLLSDRFSAERPKGSFSTLEIQRTEQGDSAMYLCASSSSSGIDNEQFFGPGTRLTVL.

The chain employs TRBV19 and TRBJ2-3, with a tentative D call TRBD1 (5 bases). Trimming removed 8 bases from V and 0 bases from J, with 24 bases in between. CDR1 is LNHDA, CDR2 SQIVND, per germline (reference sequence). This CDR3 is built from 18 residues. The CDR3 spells CASFWSGRADPSTDTQYF. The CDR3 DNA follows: TGTGCCAGTTTCTGGTCGGGCAGGGCCGACCCTAGCACAGATACGCAGTATTTT.

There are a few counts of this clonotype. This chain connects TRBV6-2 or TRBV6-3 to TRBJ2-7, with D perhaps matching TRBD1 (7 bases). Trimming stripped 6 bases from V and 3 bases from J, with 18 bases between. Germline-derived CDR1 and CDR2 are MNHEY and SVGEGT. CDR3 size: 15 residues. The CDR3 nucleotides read TGTGCCAGCAGACCAGGAACCCAGGGGGGCTACGAGCAGTACGTC. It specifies CASRPGTQGGYEQYV.